The 27 T cell receptor beta chains in this list originate from one sample, sequenced in a study of PD-1 blockade in classical Hodgkin lymphoma. All patients relapsed after autologous stem cell transplantation, and brentuximab vedotin exposure varied. Using immunoSEQ multiplex PCR, the repertoire was profiled, and TCRdb retains in-frame clones only, with some absent. The sample contains 40,000 to 50,000 clones, roughly 86% of which appear only once. The sequencing here drew on peripheral blood mononuclear cells (PBMCs), taken before the second cycle of nivolumab. These receptors were taken from a human donor with classical Hodgkin lymphoma.

CDR3 sequence: CASSFRAIVGSPLHF. The CDR3 DNA sequence: TGTGCCAGCAGCTTCAGGGCAATAGTAGGTTCACCCCTCCACTTT. The chain carries TRBV6-5 and TRBJ1-6; TRBD1 is a possible D gene (5 bases). The V gene lost 6 bases and the J gene lost 9 bases, with 18 bases spanning the gap. The V gene's germline CDR1 is MNHEY and CDR2 SVGAGI. CDR3 length: 15 amino acids.

The chain couples TRBV7-9 to TRBJ1-2; D gene unclear. CDR3 length: 14 amino acids. Germline V gene sequence: CDR1 SEHNR, CDR2 FQNEAQ (reference sequence). V lost 0 bases and J lost 4, with 9 bases in between. CDR3 loop: CASSLAGPSYGYTF. DNA for the CDR3: TGTGCCAGCAGCTTAGCAGGGCCGAGCTATGGCTACACCTTC.

The chain employs TRBV9 and TRBJ2-3; no definite D call. The CDR3 totals 14 residues. Trimming took 3 bases from V and 8 from J, leaving 16 bases between them. Germline V CDR1 and CDR2: SGDLS, YYNGEE. CDR3: CASSGTLTPSTQYF. In DNA, the CDR3 is TGTGCCAGCAGCGGGACGCTAACCCCCTCTACGCAGTATTTT.

The chain couples TRBV7-2 to TRBJ1-1; 9 bases agree with TRBD1. Germline lookup yields CDR1 SGHTA and CDR2 FQGNSA. Losses at the gene ends were 3 bases for V and 0 bases for J; bases not matched to a gene: 5. The CDR3 runs 16 residues. CDR3 protein: CASSFGTGLLNTEAFF. The CDR3 DNA is TGTGCCAGCAGCTTCGGGACAGGGCTTTTGAACACTGAAGCTTTCTTT. Looking up the rest from reference TRBV7-2 and TRBJ1-1 gives the full variable domain: GAGVSQSPSNKVTEKGKDVELRCDPISGHTALYWYRQSLGQGLEFLIYFQGNSAPDKSGLPSDRFSAERTGGSVSTLTIQRTQQEDSAVYLCASSFGTGLLNTEAFFGQGTRLTVV.

The chain links TRBV28 to TRBJ2-6, with TRBD1 matching over 9 bases. V shed 0 bases, J shed 3 bases, and the junction held 9 bases outside the gene matches. Germline V gene sequence: CDR1 MDHEN, CDR2 SYDVKM. The CDR3 extends over 19 amino acids. The CDR3 sequence: CASSLWRPGTGFGANVLTF. The CDR3 DNA sequence: TGTGCCAGCAGTTTATGGCGTCCCGGGACAGGGTTTGGGGCCAACGTCCTGACTTTC. Drawing the rest from reference TRBV28 and TRBJ2-6, the complete variable domain is DVKVTQSSRYLVKRTGEKVFLECVQDMDHENMFWYRQDPGLGLRLIYFSYDVKMKEKGDIPEGYSVSREKKERFSLILESASTNQTSMYLCASSLWRPGTGFGANVLTFGAGSRLTVL.

The chain carries TRBV27 and TRBJ1-5; D not resolved. With 4 bases removed from V and 4 bases from J, the gap between germline ends came to 11 bases. There are 14 residues in the CDR3. CDR1 MNHEY and CDR2 SMNVEV come from the germline V gene (reference sequence). CDR3 nucleotide sequence: TGTGCCAGCAGTTCCTCCGTTAGGAATCAGCCCCAGCATTTT. Amino acids: CASSSSVRNQPQHF.

This clone was counted only a few times. The V and J genes are TRBV19 and TRBJ2-7; 8 positions agree with TRBD1. CDR1 is LNHDA and CDR2 is SQIVND in the germline V gene (reference sequence). Unmatched junction bases numbered 6, after V lost 6 bases and J lost 2 bases. The CDR3 is made up of 14 amino acids. The CDR3 sequence: CASSRTGQPYEQYF. The CDR3 DNA follows: TGTGCCAGTAGCCGGACAGGGCAACCCTACGAGCAGTACTTC. The full variable domain, completed using reference TRBV19 and TRBJ2-7, is DGGITQSPKYLFRKEGQNVTLSCEQNLNHDAMYWYRQDPGQGLRLIYYSQIVNDFQKGDIAEGYSVSREKKESFPLTVTSAQKNPTAFYLCASSRTGQPYEQYFGPGTRLTVT.

The table lists this clone with a few counts. The chain is built from TRBV6-5 and TRBJ1-1; D gene ambiguous. There are 13 residues in the CDR3. Per the germline V gene, CDR1 is MNHEY and CDR2 is SVGAGI. Trimming cost V 0 bases and J 7 bases, with 9 bases left between them. The CDR3 region is CASSYSDGSEAFF. CDR3 DNA: TGTGCCAGCAGTTACTCGGACGGGAGTGAAGCTTTCTTT.

The chain joins TRBV7-7 to TRBJ2-1; 10 nucleotides agree with TRBD2. CDR3 length equals 18 residues. The germline V gene has CDR1 SSHAT and CDR2 FNYEAQ (reference sequence). V lost 1 base and J lost 5; bases outside the gene matches: 11. The CDR3 is CASSLGLAGVGGHNEQFF. CDR3 coding DNA: TGTGCCAGCAGCTTAGGGCTAGCGGGAGTAGGGGGACACAATGAGCAGTTCTTC.

The chain carries TRBV10-3 and TRBJ2-7, with 10 bases that match TRBD1. The junction had 8 bases not matched to a gene; V was cut back by 7 bases and J by 5 bases. This CDR3 is built from 14 residues. Germline values: CDR1 ENHRY, CDR2 SYGVKD. The CDR3 sequence is CAITPGQGGDEQYF. In DNA, the CDR3 is TGTGCCATCACTCCCGGACAGGGGGGGGACGAGCAGTACTTC.

This chain uses TRBV4-1 with TRBJ1-5, with 8 bases fitting TRBD1. Germline V lookup: CDR1 MGHRA, CDR2 YSYEKL. The CDR3 spans 16 residues. V was clipped by 6 bases and J by 5 bases; unmatched bases: 12. This chain's CDR3 is CASSRGPDRVDQPQHF. In nucleotides, the CDR3 is TGCGCCAGCAGTCGAGGGCCGGACAGGGTAGATCAGCCCCAGCATTTT.

The rearrangement joins TRBV7-6 to TRBJ2-7; D is possibly TRBD1 (5 bases). This CDR3 region has 14 residues. V lost 1 base and J 3 bases, leaving 10 bases between the germline ends. Germline assignment: CDR1 SGHVS and CDR2 FNYEAQ. The CDR3 loop is CASSLVGQGYEQYF. CDR3 DNA: TGTGCCAGCAGCTTAGTGGGTCAGGGCTACGAGCAGTACTTC.

The rearrangement uses TRBV6-5 and TRBJ2-5; 7 positions match TRBD1. Germline CDR1 MNHEY, CDR2 SVGAGI. The ends lost 0 bases at V and 5 bases at J; junction bases unmatched: 9. This CDR3 contains 16 residues. CDR3 in DNA: TGTGCCAGCAGTTACTCTGCAGGGGGATATGGCGAGACCCAGTACTTC. Translated: CASSYSAGGYGETQYF.

J is TRBJ2-3 and V is TRBV10-3; 9 positions agree with TRBD1. Germline loops: CDR1 ENHRY, CDR2 SYGVKD. The CDR3 has 15 amino acids. Losses at the gene ends were 7 bases for V and 3 bases for J; bases not matched to a gene: 8. The CDR3 reads CAIKPDRGGTDTQYF. DNA for the CDR3: TGTGCCATCAAGCCGGACAGGGGAGGAACAGATACGCAGTATTTT.

This chain joins TRBV5-4 and TRBJ2-7, with TRBD2 identical over 13 bases. There are 16 residues in the CDR3. CDR1 and CDR2 from the germline V gene are SGHNT and YYREEE (reference sequence). V trimming: 4 bases; J trimming: 2 bases; junction bases outside the gene matches: 6. Here the CDR3 DNA reads TGTGCCAGCAGCCCCGCCGGGACTAGCGGGGCCTACGAGCAGTACTTC. This encodes CASSPAGTSGAYEQYF.

J is TRBJ2-5 and V is TRBV5-1; 7 positions match TRBD1. The CDR3 consists of 18 residues. Germline CDR1 and CDR2: SGHRS and YFSETQ. V was pared by 1 base and J by 4 bases, with 16 bases of the junction left unmatched. The CDR3 DNA is TGCGCCAGCAGCTTGTGGGGTTCCCGACAGGGAGTTGGAGAGACCCAGTACTTC. It codes for CASSLWGSRQGVGETQYF. The full variable domain, its missing parts supplied by reference TRBV5-1 and TRBJ2-5, is KAGVTQTPRYLIKTRGQQVTLSCSPISGHRSVSWYQQTPGQGLQFLFEYFSETQRNKGNFPGRFSGRQFSNSRSEMNVSTLELGDSALYLCASSLWGSRQGVGETQYFGPGTRLLVL.

The J gene is TRBJ2-2, the V gene TRBV7-3; tentatively, D is TRBD1 (6 bases). V was trimmed by 6 bases and J by 0 bases, leaving 11 bases between them. CDR3 size: 15 residues. In germline, CDR1 is SGHTA, CDR2 FQGTGA. This CDR3 reads CASRPGTPNTGELFF. CDR3 nucleotides: TGTGCCAGCAGGCCCGGGACACCGAACACCGGGGAGCTGTTTTTT.

The chain has TRBV9 and TRBJ2-4, with D perhaps TRBD1 (6 bases). The CDR3 spans 14 residues. CDR1 and CDR2 from the germline V gene are SGDLS and YYNGEE. V gave up 0 bases and J gave up 6 bases, with 10 bases separating them. The CDR3 DNA follows: TGTGCCAGCAGCGTAGCGGTGACAGGAAACATTCAGTACTTC. Translated: CASSVAVTGNIQYF.

This clone was counted a few times. The J gene is TRBJ1-3, the V gene TRBV6-5, with a tentative D call TRBD1 (6 bases). Germline-derived CDR1 and CDR2 are MNHEY and SVGAGI. This CDR3 has 15 residues. The germline V and J ends were trimmed by 6 bases and 2 bases, with 14 bases remaining between them. The CDR3 protein is CASRRTGIAGNTIYF. The CDR3 nucleotides are TGTGCCAGCAGAAGAACAGGGATAGCTGGAAACACCATATATTTT.

The chain couples TRBV6-5 to TRBJ1-2, with TRBD1 identical over 7 bases. Germline V gene data show CDR1 as MNHEY and CDR2 as SVGAGI. The CDR3 is 16 amino acids. Unmatched junction bases numbered 7, after V lost 0 bases and J lost 3 bases. The DNA of the CDR3 is TGTGCCAGCAGTTACTCGACAGGGCCCGTTCACTATGGCTACACCTTC. Its translation: CASSYSTGPVHYGYTF.

V and J are TRBV19 and TRBJ1-5, with D possibly being TRBD1 (5 bases). The CDR3 contains 14 residues. Germline CDR1 and CDR2: LNHDA and SQIVND (reference sequence). Trimming stripped 5 bases from V and 11 bases from J, with 19 bases between. The CDR3 loop is CASSGDSRLGAQHF. In DNA form, the CDR3 reads TGTGCCAGTAGTGGAGACAGCCGGCTCGGGGCCCAGCATTTT.

As regards this clone: At one end the junction does not follow the germline gene, possibly because of a read error. This rearrangement joins TRBV7-7 to TRBJ2-2; D is unclear. The CDR3 covers 12 residues. Germline-derived CDR1 and CDR2 are SSHAT and FNYEAQ (reference sequence). CDR3 bases: TGTGCTAGCAGCTTTACGGCCGGGGAGCTGTTTTTT. This gives the protein CASSFTAGELFF.

This clone was observed a few times. The V and J genes are TRBV2 and TRBJ1-2; D not certain. Germline V gene data show CDR1 as SNHLY and CDR2 as FYNNEI. The ends were cut back, 4 bases at V and 5 bases at J, with 5 bases in the middle. The CDR3 runs to 11 residues. The CDR3 region is CASSGGYGYTF. The CDR3 nucleotides are TGTGCCAGCAGTGGAGGATATGGCTACACCTTC.

The chain is built from TRBV7-9 and TRBJ2-2, with 8 bases identical to TRBD1. V trimming: 5 bases; J trimming: 7 bases; junction bases outside the gene matches: 9. The CDR3 runs 15 residues. The germline CDR1 and CDR2 sequences are SEHNR and FQNEAQ (reference sequence). CDR3 in DNA: TGTGCCAGCAGCCGACAGGGGTTTAGGAACGGGGAGCTGTTTTTT. Protein product: CASSRQGFRNGELFF.

In this sample, this clone turned up a few times. The V and J genes are TRBV5-1 and TRBJ2-2, with 12 bases lining up with TRBD1. There are 16 residues in the CDR3. Germline V gene data show CDR1 as SGHRS and CDR2 as YFSETQ. V dropped 0 bases and J dropped 5; count of bases not matched to a gene: 2. CDR3 nucleotide sequence: TGCGCCAGCAGCTTGGAGGGACAGGGGGCGACCGGGGAGCTGTTTTTT. It codes for CASSLEGQGATGELFF. Variable domain in full (rest from reference TRBV5-1 and TRBJ2-2): KAGVTQTPRYLIKTRGQQVTLSCSPISGHRSVSWYQQTPGQGLQFLFEYFSETQRNKGNFPGRFSGRQFSNSRSEMNVSTLELGDSALYLCASSLEGQGATGELFFGEGSRLTVL.

CDR3: CSARDMSEAFF. The CDR3 bases are TGCAGTGCTAGAGATATGTCTGAAGCTTTCTTT. This chain connects TRBV20-1 to TRBJ1-1; D unresolved. CDR3 length: 11 residues. The V gene lost 0 bases and the J gene lost 6 bases, with 5 bases spanning the gap. CDR1 is DFQATT, CDR2 SNEGSKA, per germline (reference sequence).

This rearrangement joins TRBV5-1 to TRBJ2-5, with unresolved D. The CDR3 length is 14 residues. Germline V gene data show CDR1 as SGHRS and CDR2 as YFSETQ. V was clipped by 6 bases and J by 5 bases, with 17 bases between them. This CDR3 is CASKDGASVETQYF. Here the CDR3 DNA reads TGCGCCAGCAAGGACGGTGCGTCGGTGGAGACCCAGTACTTC.